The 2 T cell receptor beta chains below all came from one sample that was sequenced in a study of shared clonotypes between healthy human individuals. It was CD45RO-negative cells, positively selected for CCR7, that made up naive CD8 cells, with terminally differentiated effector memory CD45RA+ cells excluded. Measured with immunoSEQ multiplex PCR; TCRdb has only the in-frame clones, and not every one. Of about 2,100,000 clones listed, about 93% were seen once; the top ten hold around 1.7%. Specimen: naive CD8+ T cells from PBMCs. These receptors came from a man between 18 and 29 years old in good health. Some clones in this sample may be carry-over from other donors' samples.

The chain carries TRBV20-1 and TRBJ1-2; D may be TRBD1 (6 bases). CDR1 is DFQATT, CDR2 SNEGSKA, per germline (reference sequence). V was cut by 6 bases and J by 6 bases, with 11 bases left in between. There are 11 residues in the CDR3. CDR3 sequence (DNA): TGCAGTGCCGGTAACAGGGATGGCTACACCTTC. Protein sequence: CSAGNRDGYTF.

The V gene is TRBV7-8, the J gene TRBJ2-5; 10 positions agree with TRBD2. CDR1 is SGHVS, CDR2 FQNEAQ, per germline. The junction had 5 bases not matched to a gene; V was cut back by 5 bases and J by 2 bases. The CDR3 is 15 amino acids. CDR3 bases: TGTGCCAGCAGCCTAACTAGCGGGACTCAAGAGACCCAGTACTTC. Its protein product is CASSLTSGTQETQYF.